This TCR beta chain was recorded in a study of shared clonotypes between healthy human individuals. Study-level findings and limits: Apart from blood, nothing was sampled; tissue repertoires likely differ.

Here immunoSEQ multiplex PCR was the method, and the copy in TCRdb shows in-frame clones only, minus some. Of a few million clones listed, nearly 97% are singletons. Germline values: CDR1 KGHSH, CDR2 LQKENI. V dropped 6 bases and J dropped 2 bases, with 11 bases sitting between them. The CDR3 is 13 amino acids. About this clone: What it binds is unknown.

Sequencing input: naive CD4+ T cells sorted from blood. The subset is: CD45RA+ positively selected. The chain has TRBV18 and TRBJ2-7; TRBD1 might be the D (5 bases). This TCR came from a man aged 18 to 29 in good health. The CDR3 DNA is TGTGCCAGCTCCCAAGGGGAACCCTACGAGCAGTACTTC. It codes for CASSQGEPYEQYF.